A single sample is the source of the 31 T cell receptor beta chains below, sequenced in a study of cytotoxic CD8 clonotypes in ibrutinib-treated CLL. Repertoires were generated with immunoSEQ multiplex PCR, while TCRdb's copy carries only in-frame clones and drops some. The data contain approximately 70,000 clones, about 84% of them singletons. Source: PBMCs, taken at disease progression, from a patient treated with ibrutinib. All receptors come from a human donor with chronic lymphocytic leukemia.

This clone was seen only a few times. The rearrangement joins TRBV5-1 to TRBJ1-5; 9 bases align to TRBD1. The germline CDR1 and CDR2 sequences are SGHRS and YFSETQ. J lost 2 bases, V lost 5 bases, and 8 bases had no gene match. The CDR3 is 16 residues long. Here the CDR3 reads CASRQRTGDGNQPQHF. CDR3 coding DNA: TGCGCCAGCAGACAACGGACAGGGGATGGCAATCAGCCCCAGCATTTT.

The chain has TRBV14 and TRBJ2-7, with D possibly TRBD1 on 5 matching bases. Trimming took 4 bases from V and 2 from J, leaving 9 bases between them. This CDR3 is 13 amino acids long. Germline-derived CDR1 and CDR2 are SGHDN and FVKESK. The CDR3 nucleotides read TGTGCCAGCAGCCTACGACAGACCTACGAGCAGTACTTC. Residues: CASSLRQTYEQYF.

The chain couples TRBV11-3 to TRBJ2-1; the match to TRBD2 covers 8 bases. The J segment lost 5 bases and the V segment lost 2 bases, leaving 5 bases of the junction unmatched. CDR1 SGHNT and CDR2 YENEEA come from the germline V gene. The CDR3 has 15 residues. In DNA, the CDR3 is TGTGCCAGCAGCTTATTTAGCGGGGCCAACAATGAGCAGTTCTTC. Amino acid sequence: CASSLFSGANNEQFF.

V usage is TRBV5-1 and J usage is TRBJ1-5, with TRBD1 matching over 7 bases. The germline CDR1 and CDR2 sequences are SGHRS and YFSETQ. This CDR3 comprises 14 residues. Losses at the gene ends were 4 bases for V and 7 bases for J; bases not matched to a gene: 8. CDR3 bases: TGCGCCAGCAGCCGAAACACAGGGGAACAGCCCCAGCATTTT. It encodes CASSRNTGEQPQHF.

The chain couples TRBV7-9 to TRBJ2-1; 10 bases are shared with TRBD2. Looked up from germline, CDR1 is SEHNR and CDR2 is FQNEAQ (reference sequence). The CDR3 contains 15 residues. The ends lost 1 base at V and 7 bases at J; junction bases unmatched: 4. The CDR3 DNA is TGTGCCAGCAGCTTAGGAGCGGGAGGGCATAATGAGCAGTTCTTC. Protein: CASSLGAGGHNEQFF.

The DNA for the CDR3 is TGCGCCAGCAGTGACGCCGTGACAGGACTTGGGGGCTACACCTTC. This gives the protein CASSDAVTGLGGYTF. The chain carries TRBV10-2 and TRBJ1-2; a possible D gene is TRBD1 (6 bases). Germline CDR1 reads WSHSY; CDR2 reads SAAADI. The length of the CDR3 is 15 residues. V was trimmed by 3 bases and J by 8 bases, leaving 19 bases between them.

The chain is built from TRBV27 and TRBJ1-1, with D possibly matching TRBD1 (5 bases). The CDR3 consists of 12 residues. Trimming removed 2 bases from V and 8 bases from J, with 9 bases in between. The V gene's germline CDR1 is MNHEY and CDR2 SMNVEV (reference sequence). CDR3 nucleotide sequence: TGTGCCAGCAGTTTAACCCGGGGCGAAGCTTTCTTT. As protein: CASSLTRGEAFF.

The CDR3, as DNA: TGTGCCAGCTCACCGTACCAGGTTGAGACCCAGTACTTC. Amino acids: CASSPYQVETQYF. The chain is built from TRBV18 and TRBJ2-5; D gene uncertain. CDR1 KGHSH and CDR2 LQKENI come from the germline V gene. The CDR3 has 13 residues. The V end lost 3 bases, the J end lost 5 bases, and 10 bases lay between the germline ends.

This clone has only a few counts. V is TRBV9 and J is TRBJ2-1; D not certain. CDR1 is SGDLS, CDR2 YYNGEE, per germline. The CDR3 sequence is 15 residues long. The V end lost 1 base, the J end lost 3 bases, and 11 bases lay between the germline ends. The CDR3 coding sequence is TGTGCCAGCAGCGTACTAGGGAATGGCTACAATGAGCAGTTCTTC. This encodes CASSVLGNGYNEQFF.

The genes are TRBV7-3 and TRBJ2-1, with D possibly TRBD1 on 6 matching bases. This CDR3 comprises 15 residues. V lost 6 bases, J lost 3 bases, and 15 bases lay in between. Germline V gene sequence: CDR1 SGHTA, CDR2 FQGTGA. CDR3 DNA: TGTGCCAGCAGATCTCCGGGACATATCTACAATGAGCAGTTCTTC. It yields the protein CASRSPGHIYNEQFF.

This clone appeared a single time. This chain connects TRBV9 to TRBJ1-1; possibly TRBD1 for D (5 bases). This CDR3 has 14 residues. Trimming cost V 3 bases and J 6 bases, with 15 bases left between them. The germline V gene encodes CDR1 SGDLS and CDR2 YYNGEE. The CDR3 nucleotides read TGTGCCAGCAGCGCTCCCGGGGCCGAGCCTGAAGCTTTCTTT. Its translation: CASSAPGAEPEAFF.

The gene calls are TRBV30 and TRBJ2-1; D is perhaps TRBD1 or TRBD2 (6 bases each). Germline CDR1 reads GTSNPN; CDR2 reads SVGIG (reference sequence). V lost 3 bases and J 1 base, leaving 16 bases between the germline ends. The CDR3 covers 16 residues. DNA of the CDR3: TGTGCCTGGAGCTCAACCACAGGGAGGTCCTACAATGAGCAGTTCTTC. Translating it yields CAWSSTTGRSYNEQFF.

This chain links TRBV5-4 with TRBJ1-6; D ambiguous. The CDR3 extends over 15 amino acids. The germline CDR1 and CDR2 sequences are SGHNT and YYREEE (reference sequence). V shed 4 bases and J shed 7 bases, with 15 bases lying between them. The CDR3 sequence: CASSGRTSQNSPLHF. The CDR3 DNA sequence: TGTGCCAGCAGCGGGAGGACTTCGCAAAATTCACCCCTCCACTTT.

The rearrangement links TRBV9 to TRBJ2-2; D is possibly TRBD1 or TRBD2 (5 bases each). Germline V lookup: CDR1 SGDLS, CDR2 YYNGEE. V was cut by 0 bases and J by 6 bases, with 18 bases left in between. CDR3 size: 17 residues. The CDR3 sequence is CASSVGGTPFIPGELFF. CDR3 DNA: TGTGCCAGCAGCGTAGGGGGGACCCCTTTTATCCCCGGGGAGCTGTTTTTT.

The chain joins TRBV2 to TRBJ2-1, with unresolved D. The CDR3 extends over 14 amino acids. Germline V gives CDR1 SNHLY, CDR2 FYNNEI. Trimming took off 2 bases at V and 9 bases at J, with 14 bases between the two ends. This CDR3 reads CASSELGRMVEQFF. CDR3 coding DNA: TGTGCCAGCAGTGAATTAGGCAGGATGGTTGAGCAGTTCTTC.

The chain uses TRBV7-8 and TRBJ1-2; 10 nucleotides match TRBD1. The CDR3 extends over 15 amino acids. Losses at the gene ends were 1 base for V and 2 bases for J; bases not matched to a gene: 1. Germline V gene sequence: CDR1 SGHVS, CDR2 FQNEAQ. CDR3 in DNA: TGTGCCAGCAGCTTAGTGGGACAGGGGAACTATGGCTACACCTTC. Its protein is CASSLVGQGNYGYTF.

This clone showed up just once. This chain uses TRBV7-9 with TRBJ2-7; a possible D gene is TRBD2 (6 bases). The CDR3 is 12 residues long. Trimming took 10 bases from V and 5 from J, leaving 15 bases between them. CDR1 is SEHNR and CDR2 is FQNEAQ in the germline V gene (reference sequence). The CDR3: CANFGSRDEQYF. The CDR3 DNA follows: TGTGCCAACTTCGGGAGTCGGGACGAGCAGTACTTC.

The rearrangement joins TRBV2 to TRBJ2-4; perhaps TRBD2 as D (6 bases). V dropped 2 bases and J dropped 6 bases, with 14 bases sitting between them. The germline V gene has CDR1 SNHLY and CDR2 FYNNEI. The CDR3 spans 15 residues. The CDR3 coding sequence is TGTGCCAGCAGTGAACCCGGGGGATTCGGAAACATTCAGTACTTC. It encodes CASSEPGGFGNIQYF. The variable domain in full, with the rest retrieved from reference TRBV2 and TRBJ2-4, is EPEVTQTPSHQVTQMGQEVILRCVPISNHLYFYWYRQILGQKVEFLVSFYNNEISEKSEIFDDQFSVERPDGSNFTLKIRSTKLEDSAMYFCASSEPGGFGNIQYFGAGTRLSVL.

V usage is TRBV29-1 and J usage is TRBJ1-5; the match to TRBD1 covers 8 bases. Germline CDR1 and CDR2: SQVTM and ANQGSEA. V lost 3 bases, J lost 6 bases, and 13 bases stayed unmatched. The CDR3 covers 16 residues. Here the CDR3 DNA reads TGCAGCGTTGAGTTACCGCCGGACAGGGTGGGTCAGCCCCAGCATTTT. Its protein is CSVELPPDRVGQPQHF.

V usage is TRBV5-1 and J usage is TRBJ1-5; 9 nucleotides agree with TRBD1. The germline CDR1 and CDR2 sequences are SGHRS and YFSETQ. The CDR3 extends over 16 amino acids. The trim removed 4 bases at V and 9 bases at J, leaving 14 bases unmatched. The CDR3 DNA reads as TGCGCCAGCAGCCTTGGACAGGGGCCAGGCGGAGGGCCCCAGCATTTT. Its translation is CASSLGQGPGGGPQHF. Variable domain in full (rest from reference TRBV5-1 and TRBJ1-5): KAGVTQTPRYLIKTRGQQVTLSCSPISGHRSVSWYQQTPGQGLQFLFEYFSETQRNKGNFPGRFSGRQFSNSRSEMNVSTLELGDSALYLCASSLGQGPGGGPQHFGDGTRLSIL.

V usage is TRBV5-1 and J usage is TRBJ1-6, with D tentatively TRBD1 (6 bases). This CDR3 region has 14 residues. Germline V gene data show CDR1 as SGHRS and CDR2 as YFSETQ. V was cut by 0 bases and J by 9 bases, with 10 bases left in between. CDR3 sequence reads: CASSLEQGFSPLHF. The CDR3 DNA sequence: TGCGCCAGCAGCTTGGAGCAGGGGTTTTCACCCCTCCACTTT.

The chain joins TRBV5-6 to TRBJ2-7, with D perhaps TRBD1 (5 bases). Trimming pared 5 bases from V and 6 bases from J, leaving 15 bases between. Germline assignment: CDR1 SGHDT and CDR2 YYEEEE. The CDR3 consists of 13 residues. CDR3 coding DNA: TGTGCCAGCAGTTGGTCTGTCAGGGTCGAGCAGTACTTC. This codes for CASSWSVRVEQYF.

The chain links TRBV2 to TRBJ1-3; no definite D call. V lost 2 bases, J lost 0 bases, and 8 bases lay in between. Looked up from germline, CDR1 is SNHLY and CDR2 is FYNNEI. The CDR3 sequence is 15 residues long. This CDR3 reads CASSEFRNSGNTIYF. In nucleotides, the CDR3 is TGTGCCAGCAGTGAATTTCGGAACTCTGGAAACACCATATATTTT.

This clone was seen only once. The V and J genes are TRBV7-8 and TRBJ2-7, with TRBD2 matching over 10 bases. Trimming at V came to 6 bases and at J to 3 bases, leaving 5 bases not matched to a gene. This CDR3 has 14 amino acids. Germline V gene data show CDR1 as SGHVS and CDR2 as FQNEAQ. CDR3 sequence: CASRELAGDYEQYF. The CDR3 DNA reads TGTGCCAGCAGGGAGCTAGCGGGAGACTACGAGCAGTACTTC.

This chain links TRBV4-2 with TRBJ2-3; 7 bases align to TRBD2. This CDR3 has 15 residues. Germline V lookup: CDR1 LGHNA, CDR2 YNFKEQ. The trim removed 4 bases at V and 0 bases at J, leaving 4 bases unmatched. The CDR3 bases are TGTGCCAGCAGCCCGGGGGGTAAAAGCACAGATACGCAGTATTTT. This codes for CASSPGGKSTDTQYF.

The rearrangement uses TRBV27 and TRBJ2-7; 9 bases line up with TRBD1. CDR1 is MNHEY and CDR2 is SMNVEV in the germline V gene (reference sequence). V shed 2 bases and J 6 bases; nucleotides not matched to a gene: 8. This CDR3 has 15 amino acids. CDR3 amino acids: CASSLRGTGLSEQYF. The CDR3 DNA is TGTGCCAGCAGTTTAAGAGGGACAGGGCTCTCCGAGCAGTACTTC.

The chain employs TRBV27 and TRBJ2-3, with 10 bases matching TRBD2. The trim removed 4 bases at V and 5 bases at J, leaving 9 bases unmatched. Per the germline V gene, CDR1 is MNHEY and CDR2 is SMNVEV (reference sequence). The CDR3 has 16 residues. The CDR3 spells CASSSPLAGAGDTQYF. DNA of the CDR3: TGTGCCAGCAGTTCCCCTCTAGCGGGAGCGGGAGATACGCAGTATTTT.

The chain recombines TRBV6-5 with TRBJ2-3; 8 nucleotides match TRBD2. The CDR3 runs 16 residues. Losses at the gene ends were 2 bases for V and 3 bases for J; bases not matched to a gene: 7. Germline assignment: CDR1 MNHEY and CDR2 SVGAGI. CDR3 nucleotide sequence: TGTGCCAGCAGTTACACTACTAGCGGAAGAACAGATACGCAGTATTTT. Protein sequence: CASSYTTSGRTDTQYF.

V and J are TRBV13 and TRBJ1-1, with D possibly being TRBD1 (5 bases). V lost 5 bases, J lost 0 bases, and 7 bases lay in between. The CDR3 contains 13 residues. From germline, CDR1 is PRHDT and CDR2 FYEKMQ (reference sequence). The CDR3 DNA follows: TGTGCCAGCAGCGGGGGGATGAACACTGAAGCTTTCTTT. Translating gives CASSGGMNTEAFF.

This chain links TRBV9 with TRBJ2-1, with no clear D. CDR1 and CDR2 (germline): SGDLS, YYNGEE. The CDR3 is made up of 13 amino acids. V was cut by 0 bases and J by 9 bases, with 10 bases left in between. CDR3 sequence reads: CASSVVGAGEQFF. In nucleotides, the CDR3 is TGTGCCAGCAGCGTAGTTGGCGCCGGTGAGCAGTTCTTC. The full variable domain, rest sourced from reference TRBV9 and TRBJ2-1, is DSGVTQTPKHLITATGQRVTLRCSPRSGDLSVYWYQQSLDQGLQFLIQYYNGEERAKGNILERFSAQQFPDLHSELNLSSLELGDSALYFCASSVVGAGEQFFGPGTRLTVL.

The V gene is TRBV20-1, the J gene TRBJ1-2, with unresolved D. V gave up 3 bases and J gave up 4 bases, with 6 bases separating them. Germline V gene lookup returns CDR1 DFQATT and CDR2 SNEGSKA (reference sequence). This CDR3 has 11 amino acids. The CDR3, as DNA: TGCAGTGCTAGCAGGTCCTATGGCTACACCTTC. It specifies CSASRSYGYTF.